Below, 25 T cell receptor beta chains from the same sample are listed, as sequenced in a study of a mutant IDH1 vaccine in newly diagnosed glioma. Time point described: week 35, safety follow-up. The content of each vaccine dose was 300 ug of mutant IDH1 20-mer peptide, and topical imiquimod accompanied it. The repertoire was sequenced with immunoSEQ multiplex PCR; TCRdb's copy has only in-frame clones and lacks some. In the table there are 35,000 to 50,000 clones, 85% to 95% of which are singletons. No antigen is known for these receptors. The source material was PBMCs, sampled from a glioma patient whose treatment included an IDH1 peptide vaccine. These receptor sequences come from a man aged 50-59 years with glioma.

The rearrangement uses TRBV6-5 and TRBJ2-7; D may be TRBD1 (6 bases). The CDR3 loop spans 14 amino acids. The V and J ends lost 0 bases and 3 bases respectively, with 9 bases between them. Germline assignment: CDR1 MNHEY and CDR2 SVGAGI. In DNA, the CDR3 is TGTGCCAGCAGTTACTCAGAGGGGGTCTACGAGCAGTACTTC. Amino acid sequence: CASSYSEGVYEQYF.

The J gene is TRBJ2-5, the V gene TRBV2; TRBD1 matches 8 bases. This CDR3 region has 16 residues. Germline values: CDR1 SNHLY, CDR2 FYNNEI. Trimming removed 5 bases from V and 5 bases from J; junction bases left unmatched: 13. CDR3 coding DNA: TGTGCCAGCAGTCCAATTCGAGACAGGGGATGGGAGACCCAGTACTTC. The encoded protein is CASSPIRDRGWETQYF.

The chain links TRBV5-4 to TRBJ1-1, with a weak D call TRBD1 (5 bases). The V gene's germline CDR1 is SGHNT and CDR2 YYREEE (reference sequence). CDR3 size: 20 residues. V lost 3 bases and J lost 0, with 27 bases in between. CDR3 nucleotides: TGTGCCAGCAGCTCATTCGGGGACGGCAGGCGGGGCGCGGTGAACACTGAAGCTTTCTTT. Its translation: CASSSFGDGRRGAVNTEAFF.

The chain uses TRBV7-2 and TRBJ1-2, with 9 bases fitting TRBD1. Germline lookup yields CDR1 SGHTA and CDR2 FQGNSA. Unmatched junction bases numbered 4, after V lost 5 bases and J lost 3 bases. CDR3 size: 14 residues. CDR3 loop: CASSRDRGDYGYTF. CDR3 bases: TGTGCCAGCAGCCGCGACAGGGGGGACTATGGCTACACCTTC.

V usage is TRBV10-3 and J usage is TRBJ2-7; 9 bases fit TRBD2. Germline CDR1 ENHRY, CDR2 SYGVKD. The trim removed 6 bases at V and 3 bases at J, leaving 6 bases unmatched. The CDR3 spans 14 residues. Written as DNA, the CDR3 is TGTGCCATCAGGAGCGGGGGGCGGGACTACGAGCAGTACTTC. Protein: CAIRSGGRDYEQYF.

In this sample, this clone turned up once. This chain links TRBV7-9 with TRBJ2-3; no clear D. Trimming took 0 bases from V and 7 from J, leaving 8 bases between them. This CDR3 is 13 amino acids long. Germline CDR1 is SEHNR and CDR2 is FQNEAQ (reference sequence). The CDR3 bases are TGTGCCAGCAGCTTAGCTAGCTCCTATACGCAGTATTTT. Translated, it gives CASSLASSYTQYF.

The CDR3 protein is CASSPIDRARQETQYF. As DNA, the CDR3 is TGTGCCAGCAGCCCTATCGACAGGGCTAGGCAAGAGACCCAGTACTTC. This chain uses TRBV28 with TRBJ2-5; 7 nucleotides agree with TRBD1. The CDR3 has 16 residues. V lost 6 bases and J lost 2; bases outside the gene matches: 12. CDR1 and CDR2 from the germline V gene are MDHEN and SYDVKM.

The V and J genes are TRBV19 and TRBJ1-3; weak D call: TRBD1 (5 bases). CDR1 is LNHDA and CDR2 is SQIVND in the germline V gene (reference sequence). The CDR3 sequence is 14 residues long. V shed 5 bases and J shed 4 bases, with 12 bases lying between them. The CDR3 spells CASSRQYPGNTIYF. The DNA for the CDR3 is TGTGCCAGTAGTCGACAGTACCCGGGAAACACCATATATTTT.

The chain employs TRBV27 and TRBJ1-3, with D hard to call. The ends were cut back, 0 bases at V and 0 bases at J, with 6 bases in the middle. The CDR3 covers 15 residues. Germline V CDR1 and CDR2: MNHEY, SMNVEV (reference sequence). Here the CDR3 DNA reads TGTGCCAGCAGTTTATCGATGGGCTCTGGAAACACCATATATTTT. It codes for CASSLSMGSGNTIYF.

V usage is TRBV29-1 and J usage is TRBJ2-1, with a weak D call TRBD2 (7 bases). Germline-derived CDR1 and CDR2 are SQVTM and ANQGSEA. This CDR3 has 13 amino acids. The germline V and J ends were trimmed by 6 bases and 4 bases, with 13 bases remaining between them. The DNA of the CDR3 is TGCAGCGTAGCCCGGGGGGCGTACAATGAGCAGTTCTTC. This translates into CSVARGAYNEQFF.

The V gene is TRBV9, the J gene TRBJ2-7; no definite D call. V lost 4 bases and J 0 bases, leaving 14 bases between the germline ends. Germline lookup yields CDR1 SGDLS and CDR2 YYNGEE. The CDR3 spans 15 residues. CDR3 in amino acids: CASSRWAESSYEQYF. The DNA for the CDR3 is TGTGCCAGCAGCCGATGGGCCGAAAGCTCCTACGAGCAGTACTTC.

This sequence joins TRBV9 and TRBJ2-7, with 11 bases matching TRBD1. The junction had 7 bases not matched to a gene; V was cut back by 4 bases and J by 1 base. Germline V CDR1 and CDR2: SGDLS, YYNGEE. The CDR3 contains 16 residues. The CDR3, as DNA: TGTGCCAGCAGCCCCTCCGGACAGGGGGCTTCCTACGAGCAGTACTTC. Amino acids: CASSPSGQGASYEQYF.

The rearrangement uses TRBV9 and TRBJ1-3; tentative D call: TRBD1 (6 bases). The CDR3 sequence is 15 residues long. V lost 5 bases and J lost 5, with 17 bases in between. Looked up from germline, CDR1 is SGDLS and CDR2 is YYNGEE. CDR3 sequence: CASSRTGGARNTIYF. CDR3 bases: TGTGCCAGCAGTCGAACCGGGGGGGCGAGAAACACCATATATTTT.

This chain uses TRBV19 with TRBJ2-6; D is possibly TRBD2 (5 bases). Trimming pared 5 bases from V and 2 bases from J, leaving 10 bases between. This CDR3 has 15 amino acids. Germline V gene sequence: CDR1 LNHDA, CDR2 SQIVND (reference sequence). CDR3 DNA sequence: TGTGCCAGTAGTCACGAGGGTGCTGGGGCCAACGTCCTGACTTTC. It is translated as CASSHEGAGANVLTF.

The V and J genes are TRBV4-3 and TRBJ2-3; tentative D call: TRBD1 (6 bases). From germline, CDR1 is LGHNA and CDR2 YSLEER. The length of the CDR3 is 16 residues. The V end lost 0 bases, the J end lost 2 bases, and 12 bases lay between the germline ends. CDR3 residues: CASSQDPGTNTDTQYF. CDR3 bases: TGCGCCAGCAGCCAAGATCCCGGGACAAACACAGATACGCAGTATTTT.

This clone was detected once. The genes are TRBV30 and TRBJ2-7, with D hard to call. The CDR3 length is 12 residues. Germline V gene data show CDR1 as GTSNPN and CDR2 as SVGIG (reference sequence). V dropped 5 bases and J dropped 1 base, with 9 bases sitting between them. The CDR3 loop reads CAWSFGSYEQYF. DNA of the CDR3: TGTGCCTGGTCCTTCGGGTCCTACGAGCAGTACTTC.

The chain links TRBV15 to TRBJ1-3; D perhaps matches TRBD1 (5 bases). The CDR3 has 15 residues. V lost 0 bases, J lost 3 bases, and 9 bases lay in between. Germline V gives CDR1 LNHNV, CDR2 YYDKDF (reference sequence). The CDR3 nucleotides are TGTGCCACCAGCAGAGATCCCGGGGGTGGAAACACCATATATTTT. It yields the protein CATSRDPGGGNTIYF.

This chain links TRBV9 with TRBJ2-5; D could derive from TRBD1 or TRBD2 (5 bases each). There are 14 residues in the CDR3. Germline V gene data show CDR1 as SGDLS and CDR2 as YYNGEE. Trimming took off 3 bases at V and 5 bases at J, with 14 bases between the two ends. CDR3 in amino acids: CASSGGTLGETQYF. The DNA of the CDR3 is TGTGCCAGCAGCGGGGGGACCCTGGGGGAGACCCAGTACTTC.

CDR3 residues: CASSLSTRTDTQYF. The CDR3 DNA reads TGCGCCAGCAGCTTGTCGACGAGAACAGATACGCAGTATTTT. The chain combines TRBV5-1 with TRBJ2-3; D is unresolved. Between the trimmed V and J ends, which lost 1 base and 3 bases, there was a span of 9 bases. The germline V gene has CDR1 SGHRS and CDR2 YFSETQ. This CDR3 spans 14 amino acids.

The chain employs TRBV19 and TRBJ2-7, with 8 bases that match TRBD2. Per germline, CDR1 LNHDA and CDR2 SQIVND (reference sequence). This CDR3 has 14 residues. V trimming: 3 bases; J trimming: 3 bases; junction bases outside the gene matches: 4. CDR3 in amino acids: CASSISSGVYEQYF. The CDR3 DNA reads as TGTGCCAGTAGTATTAGTAGCGGGGTCTACGAGCAGTACTTC.

The chain employs TRBV5-1 and TRBJ2-5; D is unclear. V was pared by 7 bases and J by 2 bases, with 15 bases between. The CDR3 spans 14 residues. Germline values: CDR1 SGHRS, CDR2 YFSETQ. The CDR3 sequence: CASGLTGMQETQYF. The CDR3 DNA reads as TGCGCCAGCGGCCTAACTGGGATGCAAGAGACCCAGTACTTC. Together with reference TRBV5-1 and TRBJ2-5, the CDR3 gives the full variable domain: KAGVTQTPRYLIKTRGQQVTLSCSPISGHRSVSWYQQTPGQGLQFLFEYFSETQRNKGNFPGRFSGRQFSNSRSEMNVSTLELGDSALYLCASGLTGMQETQYFGPGTRLLVL.

CDR3 DNA: TGCGCCAGCAGCCAAAAGAACGAGCAGTACTTC. Translated, it gives CASSQKNEQYF. J is TRBJ2-7 and V is TRBV4-1; D is unresolved. Germline CDR1 reads MGHRA; CDR2 reads YSYEKL. V lost 2 bases, J lost 5 bases, and 4 bases lay in between. The CDR3 spans 11 residues.

The chain couples TRBV27 to TRBJ1-4, with D uncertain. Germline V gene sequence: CDR1 MNHEY, CDR2 SMNVEV (reference sequence). The CDR3 totals 14 residues. Trimming shortened V by 4 bases and J by 4 bases, and 10 bases separated the two germline ends. CDR3 region: CASSSNSINEKLFF. In nucleotides, the CDR3 is TGTGCCAGCAGTTCGAACAGCATTAATGAAAAACTGTTTTTT.

The V call is TRBV7-6, the J call TRBJ1-3; D is perhaps TRBD1 (6 bases). Germline CDR1 SGHVS, CDR2 FNYEAQ. This CDR3 has 16 residues. Trimming shortened V by 5 bases and J by 5 bases, and 19 bases separated the two germline ends. The CDR3 nucleotides are TGTGCCAGCAGCCTAGGGCCAGGGGCGGTTAGAAACACCATATATTTT. As protein: CASSLGPGAVRNTIYF. Looking up the rest from reference TRBV7-6 and TRBJ1-3 gives the full variable domain: GAGVSQSPRYKVTKRGQDVALRCDPISGHVSLYWYRQALGQGPEFLTYFNYEAQQDKSGLPNDRFSAERPEGSISTLTIQRTEQRDSAMYRCASSLGPGAVRNTIYFGEGSWLTVV.

Of note for this clone: An end of the junction differs from the germline gene, which may be a read error. This chain connects TRBV13 to TRBJ1-5; 10 bases match TRBD1. The germline V gene has CDR1 PRHDT and CDR2 FYEKMQ (reference sequence). The CDR3 is made up of 15 amino acids. The CDR3 nucleotides are TGTGCCAGCAGCCTAGGACAGGGGGTAGGTCAGCCCCAGCATTTT. Encoded protein: CASSLGQGVGQPQHF.